These T cell receptor beta chains were read from a single sample in a study of blood T cell repertoires in COVID-19. TCRdb keeps only in-frame clones here, not all; method: immunoSEQ multiplex PCR. The data show under 300,000 clones, 75% to 90% seen once. Sequenced: PBMCs or T cells enriched from blood (not recorded which). The receptors were sampled from a woman in her 30s with acute COVID-19. Both conserved end residues are part of each CDR3. A D gene is named only where the DNA matches it firmly. Clone size is given for some rows only: seen once, a few or many times, or a class if the clone is expanded.

d_call: TRBD1; clone_size: .; j_call: TRBJ1-1; v_call: TRBV28; cdr3_aa: CASTVGQGGEAFF; cdr3_nt: TGTGCCAGCACCGTGGGACAGGGAGGGGAAGCTTTCTTT
d_call: .; clone_size: .; j_call: TRBJ2-3; v_call: TRBV2; cdr3_aa: CASTEGVRSGADTQYF; cdr3_nt: TGTGCCAGCACCGAGGGGGTGCGGAGCGGGGCAGATACGCAGTATTTT
d_call: .; clone_size: .; j_call: TRBJ1-2; v_call: TRBV2; cdr3_aa: CASSEGSNYGYTF; cdr3_nt: TGTGCCAGCAGTGAGGGCAGTAACTATGGCTACACCTTC
d_call: .; clone_size: .; j_call: TRBJ1-4; v_call: TRBV6-6; cdr3_aa: CASRATNQGNEKLFF; cdr3_nt: TGTGCCAGCAGGGCTACCAACCAGGGGAATGAAAAACTGTTTTTT
d_call: TRBD1; clone_size: few; j_call: TRBJ2-1; v_call: TRBV19; cdr3_aa: CASSQTPGTGRDEQFF; cdr3_nt: TGTGCCAGTAGCCAAACCCCCGGGACAGGGCGGGATGAGCAGTTCTTC
d_call: .; clone_size: .; j_call: TRBJ2-5; v_call: TRBV19; cdr3_aa: CASSIRGRETQYF; cdr3_nt: TGTGCCAGTAGTATCAGGGGTCGGGAGACCCAGTACTTC
d_call: .; clone_size: .; j_call: TRBJ2-5; v_call: TRBV7-6; cdr3_aa: CASSRFLGTQYQETQYF; cdr3_nt: TGTGCCAGCAGCCGCTTCCTCGGGACTCAGTACCAAGAGACCCAGTACTTC
d_call: .; clone_size: .; j_call: TRBJ2-4; v_call: TRBV30; cdr3_aa: CAWSVGENIQYF; cdr3_nt: TGTGCCTGGAGTGTAGGAGAAAACATTCAGTACTTC
d_call: .; clone_size: .; j_call: TRBJ1-2; v_call: TRBV7-9; cdr3_aa: CASSPMGAYYGYTF; cdr3_nt: TGTGCCAGCAGCCCAATGGGGGCATATTATGGCTACACCTTC
d_call: .; clone_size: .; j_call: TRBJ2-3; v_call: TRBV18; cdr3_aa: CASSPESLSTDTQYF; cdr3_nt: TGTGCCAGCTCACCGGAGAGCTTAAGCACAGATACGCAGTATTTT
d_call: TRBD2; clone_size: .; j_call: TRBJ2-5; v_call: TRBV5-1; cdr3_aa: CASSWGLAGWQETQYF; cdr3_nt: TGCGCCAGCAGCTGGGGACTAGCGGGGTGGCAAGAGACCCAGTACTTC
d_call: .; clone_size: .; j_call: TRBJ1-1; v_call: TRBV5-1; cdr3_aa: CASSGRAGKNTEAFF; cdr3_nt: TGCGCCAGCAGCGGGAGGGCAGGGAAGAACACTGAAGCTTTCTTT
d_call: TRBD1; clone_size: once; j_call: TRBJ2-2; v_call: TRBV15; cdr3_aa: CATRKRRDSLFTGELFF; cdr3_nt: TGTGCCACCAGGAAGAGAAGGGACAGCCTTTTTACCGGGGAGCTGTTTTTT
d_call: TRBD1; clone_size: .; j_call: TRBJ2-1; v_call: TRBV23-1; cdr3_aa: CANDRNGTAQFF; cdr3_nt: TGCGCCAACGACCGTAACGGGACAGCGCAGTTCTTC
d_call: TRBD2; clone_size: .; j_call: TRBJ2-2; v_call: TRBV15; cdr3_aa: CATSRSHSGGDRELFF; cdr3_nt: TGTGCCACCAGCAGATCCCATAGCGGGGGGGACCGGGAGCTGTTTTTT
d_call: TRBD1; clone_size: .; j_call: TRBJ1-1; v_call: TRBV24-1; cdr3_aa: CATSDPGQGEAFF; cdr3_nt: TGTGCCACCAGTGACCCGGGACAGGGAGAAGCTTTCTTT